This record looks at one T cell receptor (beta chain) sequence and its context. TCRdb re-called the 5' RACE reads with MiXCR, one entry per CDR3 protein. The sample consists of around 45,000 distinct CDR3 sequences, roughly 13% of them appearing once. Specified time point: sample taken at primary tumor resection. The record originates from a study of spatial heterogeneity in lung cancer. In germline, CDR1 is DFQATT, CDR2 SNEGSKA (reference sequence). CDR3 size: 13 residues. Source: PBMCs, taken at surgery. The chain employs TRBV20-1 and TRBJ1-1; maybe TRBD1 (5 bases). This receptor was taken from a male donor with early-stage non-small cell lung cancer. Here the CDR3 reads CNGPRGPNTEAFF. The DNA of the CDR3 is TGCAACGGGCCCCGGGGACCAAACACTGAAGCTTTCTTT.